This is a list of T cell receptor beta chains from one sample in a study of tumor-infiltrating lymphocytes in primary liver carcinoma. TCRdb processed the multiplex PCR reads anew with MiXCR; each CDR3 protein has one entry. The profile covers 80,000 or so distinct CDR3 sequences, with roughly 71% appearing a single time and less than 30% taken by the ten largest. Input material: tumor-adjacent normal liver tissue. These receptors originate from a man aged 35-49 years with primary liver carcinoma and hepatitis B virus infection. The CDR3 runs from the conserved cysteine through the conserved F or W. The D gene is left open where the match is weak. Expanded clones are given a class, and other clones once, few, many or no size at all.

.	TRBV29-1	.	TRBJ1-2	CSVVYVNGYTF	TGCAGCGTTGTCTACGTGAATGGCTACACCTTC
.	TRBV6-6	.	TRBJ2-5	CASSYLGQETQYF	TGTGCAAGCAGTTACTTGGGGCAAGAGACCCAGTACTTC
many	TRBV4-1	.	TRBJ2-2	CASSQAPNTGELFF	TGCGCCAGCAGCCAAGCTCCCAACACCGGGGAGCTGTTTTTT
.	TRBV11-2	.	TRBJ2-7	CTSSFDDSYEQYF	TGTACCAGCAGCTTTGATGACTCCTACGAGCAATACTTC
.	TRBV7-3	TRBD2	TRBJ2-3	CASSLTGGRASDTRYF	TGTGCCAGCAGCTTAACTGGCGGGAGAGCCTCAGATACGCGGTATTTT
.	TRBV12-3/TRBV12-4	.	TRBJ2-2	CASNTLVGANTGELFF	TGTGCCAGCAACACACTAGTGGGCGCGAACACCGGGGAGCTGTTTTTT
.	TRBV6-2/TRBV6-3	TRBD1	TRBJ2-7	CASSRRSGTGGFKNLEQYF	TGTGCCAGCAGCAGGCGATCGGGGACAGGGGGCTTCAAGAACCTGGAGCAGTACTTC